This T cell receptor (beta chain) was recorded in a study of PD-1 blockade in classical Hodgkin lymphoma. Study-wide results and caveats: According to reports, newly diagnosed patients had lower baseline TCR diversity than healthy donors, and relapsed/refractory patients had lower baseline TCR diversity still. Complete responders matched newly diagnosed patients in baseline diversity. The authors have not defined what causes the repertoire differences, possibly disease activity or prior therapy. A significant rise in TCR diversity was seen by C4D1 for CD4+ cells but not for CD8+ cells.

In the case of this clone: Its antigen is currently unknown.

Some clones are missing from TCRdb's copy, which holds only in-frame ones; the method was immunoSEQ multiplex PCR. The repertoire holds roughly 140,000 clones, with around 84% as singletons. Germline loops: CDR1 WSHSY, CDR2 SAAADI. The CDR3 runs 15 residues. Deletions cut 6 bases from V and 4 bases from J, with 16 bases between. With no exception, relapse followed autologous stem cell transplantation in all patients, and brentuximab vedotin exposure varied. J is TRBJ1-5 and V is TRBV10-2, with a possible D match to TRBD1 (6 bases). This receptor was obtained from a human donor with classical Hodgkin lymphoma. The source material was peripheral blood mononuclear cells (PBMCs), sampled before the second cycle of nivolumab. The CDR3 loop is CASRTRQAENQPQHF. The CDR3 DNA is TGCGCCAGCAGGACCAGACAGGCCGAAAATCAGCCCCAGCATTTT.